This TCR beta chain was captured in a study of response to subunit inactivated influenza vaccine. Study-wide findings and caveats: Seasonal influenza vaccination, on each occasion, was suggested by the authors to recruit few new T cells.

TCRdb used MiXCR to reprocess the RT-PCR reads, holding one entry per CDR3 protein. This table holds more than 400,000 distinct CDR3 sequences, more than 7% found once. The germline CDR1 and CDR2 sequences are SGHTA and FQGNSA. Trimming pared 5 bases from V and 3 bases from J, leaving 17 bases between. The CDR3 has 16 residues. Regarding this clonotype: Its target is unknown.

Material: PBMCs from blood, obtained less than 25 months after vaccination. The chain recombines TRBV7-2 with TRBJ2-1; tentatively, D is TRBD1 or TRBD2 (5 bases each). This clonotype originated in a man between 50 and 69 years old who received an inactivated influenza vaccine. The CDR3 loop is CASSPGTRTLYNEQFF. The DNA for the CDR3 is TGTGCCAGCAGCCCGGGGACCCGAACCCTCTACAATGAGCAGTTCTTC.